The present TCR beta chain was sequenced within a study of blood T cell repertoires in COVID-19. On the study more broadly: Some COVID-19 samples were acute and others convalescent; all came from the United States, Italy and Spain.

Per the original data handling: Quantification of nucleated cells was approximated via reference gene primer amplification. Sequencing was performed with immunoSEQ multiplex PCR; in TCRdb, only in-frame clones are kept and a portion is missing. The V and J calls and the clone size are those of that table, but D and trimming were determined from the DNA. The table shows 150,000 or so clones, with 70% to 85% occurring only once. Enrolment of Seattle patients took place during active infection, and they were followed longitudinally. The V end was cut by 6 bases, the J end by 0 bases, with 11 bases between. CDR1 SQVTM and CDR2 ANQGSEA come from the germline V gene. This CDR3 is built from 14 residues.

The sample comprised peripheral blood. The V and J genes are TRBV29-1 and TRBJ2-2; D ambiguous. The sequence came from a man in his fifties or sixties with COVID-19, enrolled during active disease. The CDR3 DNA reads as TGCAGCGTAGCCTACGTGGCGAACACCGGGGAGCTGTTTTTT. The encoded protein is CSVAYVANTGELFF.